Listed below are T cell receptor beta chains from one sample, sequenced in a study of cytomegalovirus exposure and HLA in healthy donors. The repertoire was sequenced with immunoSEQ multiplex PCR; TCRdb's copy has only in-frame clones and lacks some. The table lists about 90,000 clones, roughly 78% of them singletons. Material for sequencing was PBMCs. These receptors originate from a woman aged 40 to 50 in good health and CMV-seropositive. CDR3s include the opening cysteine and the closing phenylalanine or tryptophan. A D gene is named only where the DNA matches it firmly. Not every row has a clone size; where given, it reads once, few, many or a size class.

clone_size	d_call	j_call	cdr3_length	v_call	cdr3_nt	cdr3_aa
-	-	TRBJ2-7	17	TRBV7-9	TGTGCCAGCAGCTTAGTTGGGAGAACAGCCGATAGCTACGAGCAGTACTTC	CASSLVGRTADSYEQYF
once	-	TRBJ2-5	13	TRBV27	TGTGCCAGCAGTTTATCGGCCCAAGAGACCCAGTACTTC	CASSLSAQETQYF
once	-	TRBJ1-4	14	TRBV7-6	TGTGCCAGCAGCCTTAACCGGGTTGAGGAAAAACTGTTTTTT	CASSLNRVEEKLFF
-	TRBD2	TRBJ2-5	14	TRBV5-1	TGCGCCAGCAGCTACGGACTAGCAGGAGAGACCCAGTACTTC	CASSYGLAGETQYF
-	TRBD1	TRBJ1-2	14	TRBV29-1	TGCAGCGTTGAAGACGTGGACAGGGGGCTCGGCTACCCCTTC	CSVEDVDRGLGYPF
many	-	TRBJ2-7	13	TRBV29-1	TGCAGCGTTCGGGGCGGGAACTCTTACGAGCAGTACTTC	CSVRGGNSYEQYF
-	-	TRBJ2-5	15	TRBV27	TGTGCCAGCAGTAGGTTTCTAGCGAACCAAGAGACCCAGTACTTC	CASSRFLANQETQYF
-	-	TRBJ2-7	13	TRBV27	TGTGCCAGCAGTTTGGGGACTGGCTACGAGCAGTACTTC	CASSLGTGYEQYF
-	TRBD2	TRBJ2-3	15	TRBV29-1	TGCAGCGTTGTAGCGAGCGGGGGGGAGGGGGATACGCAGTATTTT	CSVVASGGEGDTQYF
-	TRBD1	TRBJ1-5	17	TRBV2	TGTGCCAGCCAGGAGGACAGGGTCCCTGGGGGCAATCAGCCCCAGCATTTT	CASQEDRVPGGNQPQHF
-	TRBD2	TRBJ2-7	15	TRBV7-2	TGTGCCAGCACCGACTCCGGGACTAGCTCCTACGAGCAGTACTTC	CASTDSGTSSYEQYF
-	-	TRBJ2-4	17	TRBV28	TGTGCCAGCAGTTGGTTTGAGGCGAAGATAGCCAAAAACATTCAGTACTTC	CASSWFEAKIAKNIQYF
-	-	TRBJ1-3	15	TRBV4-3	TGCGCCAGCAGCCAACTAACTCCCTCTGGAAACACCATATATTTT	CASSQLTPSGNTIYF
few	-	TRBJ1-1	12	TRBV4-2	TGTGCCAGCAGCCCACAGAACACTGAAGCTTTCTTT	CASSPQNTEAFF
few	-	TRBJ2-3	16	TRBV9	TGTGCCAGCAGCGGGGATACGGCTAGCCTCACAGATACGCAGTATTTT	CASSGDTASLTDTQYF
-	TRBD2	TRBJ2-1	16	TRBV7-9	TGTGCCAGCAGCGCCAGGACTAGCGGGAGCCTCAATGAGCAGTTCTTC	CASSARTSGSLNEQFF
-	TRBD2	TRBJ2-3	15	TRBV28	TGTGCCAGCATCCGCGGGAGGACCTCAGGCGGTACGCAGTATTTT	CASIRGRTSGGTQYF
few	TRBD1	TRBJ2-1	14	TRBV7-2	TGTGCCAGCAGCTCCCGACAGGGAAACAATGAGCAGTTCTTC	CASSSRQGNNEQFF
-	TRBD1	TRBJ1-5	14	TRBV6-6	TGTGCCAGCAGCCAACAGGGGCCTGATCAGCCCCAGCATTTT	CASSQQGPDQPQHF
-	-	TRBJ1-1	10	TRBV11-1	TGTGCCAGCCGGGGGGAATCAGCTTTCTTT	CASRGESAFF
-	TRBD1	TRBJ1-2	15	TRBV4-3	TGCGCCAGCAGCCAAGAAGGCAGGGGGATCTATGGCTACACCTTC	CASSQEGRGIYGYTF
-	-	TRBJ2-5	15	TRBV7-3	TGTGCCAGCAGCTCGTCCCGGGGGGCCCAAGAGACCCAGTACTTC	CASSSSRGAQETQYF
-	TRBD1	TRBJ2-1	13	TRBV11-3	TGTGCCAGCAGCCACAGGGGGGAGCGGGAGCAGTTCTTC	CASSHRGEREQFF
-	TRBD2	TRBJ2-7	13	TRBV7-2	TGTGCCAGCAGCTCCAGCGGGAGGATCGAGCAGTACTTC	CASSSSGRIEQYF
-	TRBD1	TRBJ2-7	14	TRBV19	TGTGCCAGTAGTACAGGACAGGGAAGGGGCGAGCAGTACTTC	CASSTGQGRGEQYF
-	TRBD2	TRBJ2-2	15	TRBV6-5	TGTGCCAGCTTAGGTGGTCTAGCGGGGACCGGGGAGCTGTTTTTT	CASLGGLAGTGELFF
-	-	TRBJ1-4	15	TRBV5-6	TGTGCCAGCAGCTTGGCTGGCCCATCGAGGGAAAAACTGTTTTTT	CASSLAGPSREKLFF
-	-	TRBJ1-1	14	TRBV30	TGTGCCTGGATCCACAGGGACCGGAACACTGAAGCTTTCTTT	CAWIHRDRNTEAFF
-	-	TRBJ2-3	20	TRBV9	TGTGCCAGCAGCGTAGCAGGGGGGACCGGTCCCGGGGCACCCCAGGGTACGCAGTATTTT	CASSVAGGTGPGAPQGTQYF
-	-	TRBJ2-3	14	TRBV28	TGTGCCAGCAGGAGAGGGAAGAGCACAGATACGCAGTATTTT	CASRRGKSTDTQYF
-	TRBD1	TRBJ2-7	15	TRBV4-1	TGCGCCAGCAGCCAAGGAACCGCCGCAGGGGGCGAGCAGTACTTC	CASSQGTAAGGEQYF
few	TRBD2	TRBJ2-3	15	TRBV2	TGTGCCAGCAGTGGCAGGACTAGCGGCACAGATACGCAGTATTTT	CASSGRTSGTDTQYF
-	TRBD2	TRBJ2-1	16	TRBV27	TGTGCCAGCAGTCCTCTGGCGGGAGGGTCCTACAATGAGCAGTTCTTC	CASSPLAGGSYNEQFF
-	TRBD2	TRBJ2-2	15	TRBV9	TGTGCCAGCAGAAAGACTAGCGGGTTTCCCGGGGAGCTGTTTTTT	CASRKTSGFPGELFF
-	-	TRBJ2-7	14	TRBV19	TGTGCCAGTAATCCTTCGGGACTTTCCTACGAGCAGTACTTC	CASNPSGLSYEQYF
-	TRBD2	TRBJ2-7	16	TRBV5-5	TGTGCCAGCAGCTTGCTTCCAGCGGGAGGAATCTACGAGCAGTACTTC	CASSLLPAGGIYEQYF
-	TRBD2	TRBJ2-3	12	TRBV28	TGTGCCAGCGGACTAGCGGGAGATACGCAGTATTTT	CASGLAGDTQYF
-	-	TRBJ1-1	14	TRBV7-2	TGTGCCAGCAGCTTAAGACAGCGGAACACTGAAGCTTTCTTT	CASSLRQRNTEAFF
-	TRBD1	TRBJ2-7	16	TRBV19	TGTGCCAGTAGTATCCAGGACAGGGGGCTCCCTTACGAGCAGTACTTC	CASSIQDRGLPYEQYF
-	-	TRBJ1-2	12	TRBV2	TGTGCCAGCAGGTTTCTTGTGGCTGGCTACACCTTC	CASRFLVAGYTF
many	-	TRBJ1-5	13	TRBV5-4	TGTGCCAGCAGCTTGCAGGGCAATCAGCCCCAGCATTTT	CASSLQGNQPQHF
-	TRBD2	TRBJ2-2	15	TRBV28	TGTGCCAGCAGGCCGGGAGGGGTCGTCACCGGGGAGCTGTTTTTT	CASRPGGVVTGELFF
-	-	TRBJ1-6	13	TRBV28	TGTGCCAGCAAAAAGCCCTATAATTCACCCCTCCACTTT	CASKKPYNSPLHF
-	-	TRBJ2-3	13	TRBV7-2	TGTGCCAGCAGCTTAGTCGGCACAGATACGCAGTATTTT	CASSLVGTDTQYF
-	TRBD1	TRBJ1-2	15	TRBV4-3	TGCGCCAGCAGCTCAACTCCCGGGACAGCCTATGGCTACACCTTC	CASSSTPGTAYGYTF
few	-	TRBJ1-3	14	TRBV7-9	TGTGCCAGCAGCTTAGAGTTAGCTGGAAACACCATATATTTT	CASSLELAGNTIYF
-	-	TRBJ2-1	11	TRBV30	TGTGCCTGGACTATTGGCAATGAGCAGTTCTTC	CAWTIGNEQFF
-	TRBD1	TRBJ2-3	17	TRBV5-4	TGTGCCAGCAGCGTGGGGACCATTGGACAGGGCGGAGATACGCAGTATTTT	CASSVGTIGQGGDTQYF
few	TRBD1	TRBJ1-4	15	TRBV6-1	TGTGCCAGCAGTGATCCGACAGGGTCGGGTGAAAAACTGTTTTTT	CASSDPTGSGEKLFF